Listed below are T cell receptor beta chains from one sample, sequenced in a study of cytomegalovirus exposure and HLA in healthy donors. Profiled with immunoSEQ multiplex PCR; TCRdb holds only in-frame clones, not every one. Counted here are around 150,000 clones, around 80% occurring once; the ten biggest clones make up around 6.5%. Sequencing was carried out using PBMCs. These receptors were taken from a male donor in good health and CMV-seropositive. Both conserved end residues are part of each CDR3. The D gene is left open where the match is weak. Clone size is stated in some rows and not others, as once, few, many or a class when expanded.

J gene | D gene | V gene | clone size | CDR3 protein
TRBJ1-3 | TRBD1 | TRBV5-1 | NA | CASSASGTGSGNTIYF
TRBJ1-2 | TRBD1 | TRBV25-1 | NA | CASSESGGAGDGYTF
TRBJ1-1 | NA | TRBV6-5 | NA | CASSYSGVNTEAFF
TRBJ1-4 | NA | TRBV30 | few | CAWSPTSRNEKLFF
TRBJ1-6 | TRBD1 | TRBV19 | few | CASTDRGNPPLHF
TRBJ2-1 | NA | TRBV4-1 | NA | CASSQDKGPQTWDEQFF
TRBJ2-7 | NA | TRBV28 | NA | CAPSTNYEQYF
TRBJ1-1 | TRBD1 | TRBV2 | NA | CASSERFPPHRDRRMNTEAFF
TRBJ1-1 | NA | TRBV27 | NA | CASSSDSSGAGGTEAFF
TRBJ2-7 | NA | TRBV11-1 | NA | CASSKAGISEQYF
TRBJ1-1 | NA | TRBV19 | NA | CASSILPREGTEAFF